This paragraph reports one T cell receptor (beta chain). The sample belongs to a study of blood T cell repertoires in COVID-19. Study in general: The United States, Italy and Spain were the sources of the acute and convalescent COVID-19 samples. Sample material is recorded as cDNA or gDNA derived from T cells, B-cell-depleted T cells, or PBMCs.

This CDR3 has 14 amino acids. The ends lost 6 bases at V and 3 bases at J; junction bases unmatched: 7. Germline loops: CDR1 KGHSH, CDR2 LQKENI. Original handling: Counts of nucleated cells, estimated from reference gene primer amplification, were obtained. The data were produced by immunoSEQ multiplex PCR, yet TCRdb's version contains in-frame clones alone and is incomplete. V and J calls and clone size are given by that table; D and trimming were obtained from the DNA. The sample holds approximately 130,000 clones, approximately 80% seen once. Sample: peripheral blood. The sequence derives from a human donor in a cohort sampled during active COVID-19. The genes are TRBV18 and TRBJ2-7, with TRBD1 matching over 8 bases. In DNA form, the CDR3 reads TGTGCCAGCTCTCCAAGGGGGACAGGCTACGAGCAGTACTTC. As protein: CASSPRGTGYEQYF.